This T cell receptor beta chain derives from a study of T cell responses to AZD1222 COVID-19 vaccine (dated by TCRdb to about 2021). About the investigation overall: AZD1222 recipients with second doses at about 4 weeks or about 12 weeks were pooled, because spike-specific TCR depth and breadth did not differ between schedules. TCR sequencing was performed for 230 to 250 trial participants, of whom roughly 200 were given two doses of AZD1222 and around 25 were given two doses of MenACWY control vaccine. Enrollment into the trials was organized by age into subgroups of 18-55, 56-69 and 70-plus years, and those subgroups contained approximately 160, 26 and 62 TCR-sequenced participants, respectively.

Counted from cysteine to phenylalanine, this CDR3 has 15 amino acids. Of all the DNA, just the CDR3 is kept, 45 bases in frame from base 1. Germline trimming: 0 bases from V, 3 bases from J; junction bases outside gene matches: 3. As encoded in the germline V gene, CDR1 is MGHRA while CDR2 is YSYEKL. Results the study describes overall, beyond this receptor: Reportedly, almost half of the unique spike-specific TCRs recognized epitopes lying outside the regions that are mutated in the B.1.351 and B.1.1.7 variants. Conclusions about previously exposed vaccinees are limited, since just five or six AZD1222 recipients were seropositive for SARS-CoV-2 at baseline. Vaccine-associated CD4 TCRs spanned the whole spike protein, with dominant responses in regions 160-218 and 743-854. No day 14 peak-response samples were available, so repertoires were characterized only after the peak T cell response. Participants were mostly white British and included more females than males, and it was suggested by the authors that clonal diversity may have been underestimated. Spike-specific TCR breadth and depth rose significantly after two AZD1222 doses compared with day 0 and with MenACWY recipients. The 56-69-year group was small, and its depth increase did not reach significance, likely because of low power.

The CDR3 regions of human TCRbeta chains were subjected to immunosequencing. In the paper's pipeline: Repertoire TCRs were matched against a reference library of SARS-CoV-2-specific TCRs generated with the MIRA antigen-specificity platform. Breadth was defined as the fraction of unique TCRs that were SARS-CoV-2-associated. Depth was defined as the fraction of total T cells that were SARS-CoV-2-associated. Using the MIRA data, each spike-specific TCR was mapped to the spike region that the TCR reacts to and placed in a CD4 or CD8 class. Log10-transformed breadth and depth values were compared by one-way ANOVA with Sidak's multiple comparisons tests. TCRdb holds this immuneACCESS table with in-frame rearrangements only. Some clones are missing; in checked studies, unresolved V genes explain under half, and the rest has no known cause. V, J and clone size reflect that table, while D and trimming were determined from the DNA. The sample table holds some 130,000 clones, of which about 80% were seen once. The ten largest clones represent roughly 4.3% of the sample.

This clone was recorded many times. Its antigen is currently not known. Base qualities are not recorded, but no much larger clone differs from it by a single base. The sample's time point label, decoded: baseline before first vaccination. Samples from vaccinated people were obtained from the UK trials COV001 and COV002, which included a single-blind randomized controlled phase 2/3 trial of AZD1222 (ChAdOx1 nCoV-19) in healthy adults. For TCRbeta chain sequencing, PBMC samples were collected from trial participants at day 0 and at day 28 after the second dose. The receptor's source is an adult in good health. The starting material was peripheral blood, obtained on day 0 of AZD1222 vaccination. The V gene is TRBV4-1 and the J gene is TRBJ2-7; 9 middle bases align to TRBD2. The CDR3 region has the sequence CASSQEPSGVYEQYF. The nucleotides are TGCGCCAGCAGCCAAGAGCCTAGCGGGGTCTACGAGCAGTACTTC.